A selection of T cell receptor beta chains follows, all from one sample in a study of blood T cell repertoires in COVID-19. Sequencing used immunoSEQ multiplex PCR; TCRdb keeps in-frame clones, though not all of them. Seen here are roughly 250,000 clones, more than 80% observed once, and the top ten hold more than 5.5%. Sequenced material: peripheral blood. Receptors were obtained from a human donor in a cohort sampled during active COVID-19. The CDR3 runs from the conserved cysteine through the conserved F or W. The D gene is left open where the match is weak. Size values are once, few and many counts, or a class for expanded clones, and some rows have none.

v_gene	abundance	j_gene	d_gene	len	CDR3aa	CDR3nt
TRBV5-1	.	TRBJ2-1	.	16	CASSLRGLSSYNEQFF	TGCGCCAGCAGCTTGCGGGGATTGAGCTCCTACAATGAGCAGTTCTTC
TRBV4-1	.	TRBJ2-2	TRBD2	18	CASSLRLAGGTNTGELFF	TGCGCCAGCAGCCTGCGGCTAGCGGGGGGCACGAACACCGGGGAGCTGTTTTTT
TRBV24-1	.	TRBJ2-7	TRBD1	15	CATSDLGQGSYEQYF	TGTGCCACCAGTGATCTGGGACAGGGCTCCTACGAGCAGTACTTC
TRBV5-1	.	TRBJ2-2	.	12	CASSRSVGELFF	TGCGCCAGCAGTCGTAGCGTCGGGGAGCTGTTTTTT
TRBV4-2	.	TRBJ2-2	.	16	CASSARGAPATGELFF	TGTGCCAGCAGCGCTCGCGGGGCCCCGGCCACCGGGGAGCTGTTTTTT
TRBV28	.	TRBJ2-1	TRBD2	14	CASIGGSSYNEQFF	TGTGCCAGCATCGGGGGGAGCTCCTACAATGAGCAGTTCTTC
TRBV28	.	TRBJ2-7	.	12	CASRGLPYEQYF	TGTGCCAGCAGGGGGCTTCCCTACGAGCAGTACTTC
TRBV28	few	TRBJ1-2	.	14	CASTRGGQVYGYTF	TGTGCCAGCACCCGTGGAGGGCAGGTCTATGGCTACACCTTC
TRBV30	.	TRBJ1-3	.	15	CAWSVGLGRTNTIYF	TGTGCCTGGAGTGTAGGGCTCGGGAGAACGAACACCATATATTTT
TRBV5-4	few	TRBJ2-1	.	16	CASSPRGGSSYNEQFF	TGTGCCAGCAGCCCCCGTGGTGGGAGCTCCTACAATGAGCAGTTCTTC
TRBV11-2	.	TRBJ1-1	TRBD1	14	CASSIHQDRGDAFF	TGTGCCAGCAGCATCCACCAGGACAGGGGAGATGCTTTCTTT
TRBV5-1	.	TRBJ1-2	TRBD1	15	CASSFEGQGYFGYTF	TGCGCCAGCAGCTTTGAGGGACAGGGGTACTTTGGCTACACCTTC
TRBV10-2	.	TRBJ2-1	TRBD1	16	CASSESAGNRGPEQFF	TGCGCCAGCAGTGAGTCGGCGGGCAACAGGGGGCCTGAGCAGTTCTTC
TRBV3-1/TRBV3-2	.	TRBJ1-4	TRBD1	14	CASSQVTGGEKLFF	TGTGCCAGCAGCCAAGTAACAGGGGGTGAAAAACTGTTTTTT
TRBV30	once	TRBJ1-6	TRBD1	16	CAWSYPGTVGNSPLHF	TGTGCCTGGAGTTACCCCGGGACAGTTGGTAATTCACCCCTCCACTTT
TRBV7-6	.	TRBJ1-4	TRBD1	16	CASSKGQVATNEKLFF	TGTGCCAGCAGCAAGGGACAGGTGGCAACTAATGAAAAACTGTTTTTT
TRBV24-1	once	TRBJ2-5	TRBD2	15	CATSVAGGGQETQYF	TGTGCCACCAGTGTTGCGGGAGGGGGACAAGAGACCCAGTACTTC
TRBV5-1	.	TRBJ1-4	.	15	CASGRSGVTNEKLFF	TGCGCCAGTGGAAGGAGCGGGGTCACTAATGAAAAACTGTTTTTT
TRBV10-1	.	TRBJ1-6	.	14	CASSLGPQGSPLHF	TGCGCCAGCAGCCTCGGACCTCAGGGATCACCCCTCCACTTT
TRBV28	.	TRBJ1-2	TRBD1	13	CASTLETGEGYTF	TGTGCCAGCACCCTAGAGACAGGGGAAGGCTACACCTTC
TRBV30	.	TRBJ1-2	.	13	CAWSGIEGGGYTF	TGTGCCTGGAGTGGGATTGAGGGAGGCGGCTACACCTTC
TRBV11-1	.	TRBJ1-1	TRBD1	16	CASSLGDRGLLAEAFF	TGTGCCAGCAGCTTAGGGGACAGGGGGCTCCTAGCTGAAGCTTTCTTT
TRBV4-1	.	TRBJ2-1	.	18	CASSHKGGGVSSYNEQFF	TGCGCCAGCAGCCATAAAGGAGGGGGCGTAAGTAGCTACAATGAGCAGTTCTTC
TRBV6-4	.	TRBJ1-1	.	14	CASRRQGMNTEAFF	TGTGCCAGCAGACGGCAGGGGATGAACACTGAAGCTTTCTTT
TRBV6-1	.	TRBJ2-7	.	17	CASSELFGGTLSYEQYF	TGTGCCAGCAGTGAACTGTTTGGCGGCACTCTCTCCTACGAGCAGTACTTC
TRBV28	.	TRBJ1-2	.	16	CASSLLPQGPNYGYTF	TGTGCCAGCAGTTTACTCCCACAGGGTCCTAACTATGGCTACACCTTC
TRBV9	.	TRBJ2-1	TRBD2	14	CASSVLREGSRQFF	TGTGCCAGCAGCGTCCTCCGGGAGGGGAGTAGGCAGTTCTTC
TRBV11-3	.	TRBJ2-3	TRBD2	16	CASSYGTSGGVDTQYF	TGTGCCAGCAGCTACGGGACTAGCGGGGGGGTAGATACGCAGTATTTT
TRBV5-1	.	TRBJ1-1	TRBD1	16	CASSLARQGRNTEAFF	TGCGCCAGCAGCTTGGCCCGACAGGGGCGAAACACTGAAGCTTTCTTT
TRBV2	.	TRBJ2-5	.	13	CASSSRGQETQYF	TGTGCCAGCAGTAGCAGGGGCCAAGAGACCCAGTACTTC
TRBV6-5	.	TRBJ2-5	TRBD1	14	CASSRDRVEETQYF	TGTGCCAGCAGCAGAGACAGGGTAGAGGAGACCCAGTACTTC
TRBV12-3/TRBV12-4	.	TRBJ1-1	.	12	CASSLRAMRAFF	TGTGCCAGCAGTCTCCGAGCCATGAGGGCTTTCTTT
TRBV9	.	TRBJ1-4	.	15	CASSARHATNEKLFF	TGTGCCAGCAGCGCAAGACACGCAACTAATGAAAAACTGTTTTTT
TRBV29-1	.	TRBJ2-1	TRBD2	16	CSVDLSAGGVYNEQFF	TGCAGCGTTGATCTTTCGGCGGGAGGGGTCTACAATGAGCAGTTCTTC
TRBV11-2	.	TRBJ2-5	TRBD2	15	CASSLGPSGGQTQYF	TGTGCCAGCAGCTTAGGGCCTAGCGGGGGGCAGACCCAGTACTTC
TRBV11-2	once	TRBJ2-1	TRBD2	16	CASSYTSGGAFNEQFF	TGTGCCAGCAGCTACACTAGCGGGGGGGCTTTCAATGAGCAGTTCTTC
TRBV19	.	TRBJ1-5	TRBD1	16	CASTSGTGVNNQPQHF	TGTGCCAGTACCTCCGGGACAGGGGTCAACAATCAGCCCCAGCATTTT
TRBV19	.	TRBJ1-5	.	13	CASSLDSNQPQHF	TGTGCCAGTAGCTTGGACAGTAATCAGCCCCAGCATTTT
TRBV5-1	.	TRBJ1-6	.	18	CASSVGMFGGVNNSPLHF	TGCGCCAGCAGCGTTGGAATGTTCGGGGGTGTGAATAATTCACCCCTCCACTTT
TRBV15	.	TRBJ1-1	.	13	CATSPRVDTEAFF	TGTGCCACCAGCCCGCGGGTGGACACTGAAGCTTTCTTT
TRBV28	few	TRBJ2-1	TRBD2	15	CASSSGTSGTGEQFF	TGTGCCAGCAGTTCCGGGACTAGCGGGACAGGTGAGCAGTTCTTC
TRBV27	.	TRBJ2-2	TRBD1	17	CASSSLGTGKRGGELFF	TGTGCCAGCAGTTCCTTAGGGACAGGGAAAAGAGGCGGGGAGCTGTTTTTT
TRBV28	.	TRBJ1-1	.	13	CASSLPGGTEAFF	TGTGCCAGCAGCCTACCAGGCGGGACTGAAGCTTTCTTT
TRBV7-3	once	TRBJ1-2	.	15	CASRFRQAPNYGYTF	TGTGCCAGCAGATTTAGACAGGCGCCTAACTATGGCTACACCTTC
TRBV24-1	.	TRBJ2-7	.	14	CATSDLKQPYEQYF	TGTGCCACCAGTGATTTAAAACAGCCCTACGAGCAGTACTTC
TRBV11-3	.	TRBJ2-4	.	14	CASWGGLAKNIQYF	TGTGCCAGCTGGGGCGGCCTAGCCAAAAACATTCAGTACTTC
TRBV28	.	TRBJ2-7	TRBD2	18	CASSLSRTSGRPAYEQYF	TGTGCCAGCAGTTTATCCAGGACTAGCGGGAGGCCGGCCTACGAGCAGTACTTC
TRBV19	.	TRBJ1-1	.	16	CASSPTGLRLNTEAFF	TGTGCCAGTAGCCCTACGGGACTCCGGTTGAACACTGAAGCTTTCTTT
TRBV7-9	once	TRBJ2-7	TRBD1	14	CASSYGQGLREQYF	TGTGCCAGCAGCTATGGACAGGGCCTGAGAGAGCAGTACTTC
TRBV10-3	.	TRBJ2-1	.	13	CAISESPEGEQFF	TGTGCCATCAGTGAGTCACCTGAGGGTGAGCAGTTCTTC
TRBV5-4	.	TRBJ2-7	.	14	CASSSPGQVYEQYF	TGTGCCAGCAGCTCGCCGGGACAAGTCTACGAGCAGTACTTC
TRBV30	.	TRBJ2-3	TRBD1	12	CAMQGVGDTQYF	TGTGCCATGCAGGGGGTTGGAGATACGCAGTATTTT
TRBV28	.	TRBJ2-1	TRBD2	17	CASSSGGLADSYNEQFF	TGTGCCAGCAGTTCGGGGGGACTAGCGGATTCCTACAATGAGCAGTTCTTC
TRBV24-1	.	TRBJ1-5	.	16	CATSDLQGHSNQPQHF	TGTGCCACCAGTGATTTGCAGGGGCATAGCAATCAGCCCCAGCATTTT
TRBV7-2	.	TRBJ2-3	TRBD2	15	CASSSGTRRTDTQYF	TGTGCCAGCAGCTCCGGGACTAGAAGAACAGATACGCAGTATTTT
TRBV5-4	.	TRBJ2-6	.	14	CASSPKSGANVLTF	TGTGCCAGCAGCCCAAAAAGCGGGGCCAACGTCCTGACTTTC
TRBV27	.	TRBJ1-1	.	14	CASSLTGPNTEAFF	TGTGCCAGCAGTTTAACAGGGCCGAACACTGAAGCTTTCTTT
TRBV27	.	TRBJ2-1	.	14	CASSLGAFGNEQFF	TGTGCCAGCAGTTTAGGGGCCTTCGGCAATGAGCAGTTCTTC